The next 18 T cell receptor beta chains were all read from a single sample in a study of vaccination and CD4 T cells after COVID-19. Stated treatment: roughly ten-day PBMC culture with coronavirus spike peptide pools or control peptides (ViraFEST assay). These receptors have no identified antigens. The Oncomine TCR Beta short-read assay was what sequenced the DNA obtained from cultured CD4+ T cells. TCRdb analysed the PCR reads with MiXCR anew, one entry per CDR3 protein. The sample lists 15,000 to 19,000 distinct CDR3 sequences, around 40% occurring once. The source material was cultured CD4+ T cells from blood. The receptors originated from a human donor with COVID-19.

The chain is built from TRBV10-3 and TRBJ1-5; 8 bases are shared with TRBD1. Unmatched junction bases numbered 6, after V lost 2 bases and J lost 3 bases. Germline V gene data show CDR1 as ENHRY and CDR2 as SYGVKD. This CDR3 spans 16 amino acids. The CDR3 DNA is TGTGCCATCAGTGAGAGACAGGGGTTTGACAATCAGCCCCAGCATTTT. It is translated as CAISERQGFDNQPQHF.

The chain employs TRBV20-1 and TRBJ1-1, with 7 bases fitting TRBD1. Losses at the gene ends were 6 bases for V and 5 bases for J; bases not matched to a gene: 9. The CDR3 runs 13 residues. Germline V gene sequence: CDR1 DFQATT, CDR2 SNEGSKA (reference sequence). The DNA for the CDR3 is TGCAGTGCCGGGAGGGGGCGAGCGACTGAAGCTTTCTTT. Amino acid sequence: CSAGRGRATEAFF.

The CDR3 sequence: CASGRSGEKLFF. For the CDR3, the DNA is TGTGCCAGCGGGAGAAGCGGCGAAAAACTGTTTTTT. V usage is TRBV6-2 or TRBV6-3 and J usage is TRBJ1-4; D not resolved. V lost 8 bases and J 8 bases, leaving 12 bases between the germline ends. Germline loops: CDR1 MNHEY, CDR2 SVGEGT. This CDR3 is built from 12 residues.

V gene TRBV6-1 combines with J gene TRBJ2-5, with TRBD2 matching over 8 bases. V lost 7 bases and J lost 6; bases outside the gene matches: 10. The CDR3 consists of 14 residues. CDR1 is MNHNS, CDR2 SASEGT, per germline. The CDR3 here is CASNDHGGAKTQYF. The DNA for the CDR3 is TGTGCCAGCAACGACCACGGGGGGGCCAAGACCCAGTACTTC.

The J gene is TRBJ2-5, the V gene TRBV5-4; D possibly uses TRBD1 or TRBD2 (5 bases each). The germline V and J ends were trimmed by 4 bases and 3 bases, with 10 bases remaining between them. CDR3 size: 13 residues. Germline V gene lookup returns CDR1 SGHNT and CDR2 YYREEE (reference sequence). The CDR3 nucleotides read TGTGCCAGCAGCCGGGGACCAGAAGAGACCCAGTACTTC. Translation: CASSRGPEETQYF.

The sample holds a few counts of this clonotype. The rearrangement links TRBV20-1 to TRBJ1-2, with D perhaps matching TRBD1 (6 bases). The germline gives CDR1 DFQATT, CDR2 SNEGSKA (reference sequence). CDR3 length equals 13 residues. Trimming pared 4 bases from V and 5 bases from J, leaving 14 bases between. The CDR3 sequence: CSATLQGNYGYTF. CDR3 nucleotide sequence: TGCAGTGCTACCCTACAGGGTAATTATGGCTACACCTTC.

CDR3 loop: CASTERGQAYNEQFF. For the CDR3, the DNA is TGTGCCAGCACCGAACGGGGGCAAGCCTACAATGAGCAGTTCTTC. The genes are TRBV5-6 and TRBJ2-1; D may match TRBD1 or TRBD2 (6 bases each). Trimming stripped 6 bases from V and 2 bases from J, with 15 bases between. The CDR3 sequence is 15 residues long. Looked up from germline, CDR1 is SGHDT and CDR2 is YYEEEE.

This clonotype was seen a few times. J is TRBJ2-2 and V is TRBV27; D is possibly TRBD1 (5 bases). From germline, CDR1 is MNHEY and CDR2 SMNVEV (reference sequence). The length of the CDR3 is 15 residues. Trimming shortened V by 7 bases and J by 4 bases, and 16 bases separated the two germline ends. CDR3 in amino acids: CASTLGRAGTGELFF. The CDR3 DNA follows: TGTGCCAGCACCTTGGGCAGGGCCGGCACCGGGGAGCTGTTTTTT.

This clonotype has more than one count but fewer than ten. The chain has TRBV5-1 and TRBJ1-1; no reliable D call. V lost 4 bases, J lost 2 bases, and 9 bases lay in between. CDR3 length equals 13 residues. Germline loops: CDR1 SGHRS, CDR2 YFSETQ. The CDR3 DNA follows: TGCGCCAGCAGCGTGGACGGTAACACTGAAGCTTTCTTT. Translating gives CASSVDGNTEAFF.

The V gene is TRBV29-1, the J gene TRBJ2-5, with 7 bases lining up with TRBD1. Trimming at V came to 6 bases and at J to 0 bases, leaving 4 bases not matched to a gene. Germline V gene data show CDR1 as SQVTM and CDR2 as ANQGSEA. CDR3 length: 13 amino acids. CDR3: CSVGGQNQETQYF. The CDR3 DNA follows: TGCAGCGTAGGGGGACAGAACCAAGAGACCCAGTACTTC.

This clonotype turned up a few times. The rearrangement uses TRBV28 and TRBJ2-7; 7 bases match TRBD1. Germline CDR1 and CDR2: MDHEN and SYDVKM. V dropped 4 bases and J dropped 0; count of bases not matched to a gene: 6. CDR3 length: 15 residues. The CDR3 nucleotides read TGTGCCAGCAGTTCTACAGGGGCCCCCTCCTACGAGCAGTACTTC. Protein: CASSSTGAPSYEQYF.

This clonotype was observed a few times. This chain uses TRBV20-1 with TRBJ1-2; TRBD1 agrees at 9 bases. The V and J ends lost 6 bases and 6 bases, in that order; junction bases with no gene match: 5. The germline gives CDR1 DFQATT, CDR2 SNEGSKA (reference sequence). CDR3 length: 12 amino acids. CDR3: CSASGTGNGYTF. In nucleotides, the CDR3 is TGCAGTGCCTCCGGGACAGGGAATGGCTACACCTTC.

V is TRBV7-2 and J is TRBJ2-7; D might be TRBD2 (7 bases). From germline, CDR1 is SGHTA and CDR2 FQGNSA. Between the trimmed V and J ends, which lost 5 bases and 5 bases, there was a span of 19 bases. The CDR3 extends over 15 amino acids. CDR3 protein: CASSPLGGAVDEQYF. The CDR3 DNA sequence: TGTGCCAGCAGCCCACTTGGGGGGGCCGTCGACGAGCAGTACTTC.

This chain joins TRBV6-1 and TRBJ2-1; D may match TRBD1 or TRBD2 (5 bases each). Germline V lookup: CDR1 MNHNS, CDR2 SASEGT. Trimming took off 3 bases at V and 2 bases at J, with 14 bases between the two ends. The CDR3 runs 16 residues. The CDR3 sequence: CASSDTGTIPYNEQFF. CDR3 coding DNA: TGTGCCAGCAGTGACACCGGGACGATCCCCTACAATGAGCAGTTCTTC.

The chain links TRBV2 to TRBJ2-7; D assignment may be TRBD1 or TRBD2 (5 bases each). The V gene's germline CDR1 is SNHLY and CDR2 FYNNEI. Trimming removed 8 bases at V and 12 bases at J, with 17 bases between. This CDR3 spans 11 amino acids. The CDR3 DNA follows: TGTGCCAGCTCATTCGGGGCGGCCGGGTACTTC. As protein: CASSFGAAGYF.

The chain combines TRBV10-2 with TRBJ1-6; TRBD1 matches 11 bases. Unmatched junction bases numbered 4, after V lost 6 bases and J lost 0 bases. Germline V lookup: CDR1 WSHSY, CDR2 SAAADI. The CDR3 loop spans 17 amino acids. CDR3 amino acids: CASRGQGAGSYNSPLHF. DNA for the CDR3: TGCGCCAGCAGAGGACAGGGGGCAGGCTCCTATAATTCACCCCTCCACTTT.

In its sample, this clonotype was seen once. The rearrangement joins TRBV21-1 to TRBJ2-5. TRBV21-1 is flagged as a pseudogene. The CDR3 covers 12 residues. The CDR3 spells CASSKDQETQYF. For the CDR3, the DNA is TGTGCCAGCAGCAAAGATCAAGAGACCCAGTACTTC.

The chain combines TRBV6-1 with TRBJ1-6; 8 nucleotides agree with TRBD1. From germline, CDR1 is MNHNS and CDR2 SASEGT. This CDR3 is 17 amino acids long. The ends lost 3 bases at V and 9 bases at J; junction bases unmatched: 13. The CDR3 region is CASSDFDRGYQSSPLHF. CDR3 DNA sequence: TGTGCCAGCAGTGACTTTGACAGGGGATATCAAAGTTCACCCCTCCACTTT.